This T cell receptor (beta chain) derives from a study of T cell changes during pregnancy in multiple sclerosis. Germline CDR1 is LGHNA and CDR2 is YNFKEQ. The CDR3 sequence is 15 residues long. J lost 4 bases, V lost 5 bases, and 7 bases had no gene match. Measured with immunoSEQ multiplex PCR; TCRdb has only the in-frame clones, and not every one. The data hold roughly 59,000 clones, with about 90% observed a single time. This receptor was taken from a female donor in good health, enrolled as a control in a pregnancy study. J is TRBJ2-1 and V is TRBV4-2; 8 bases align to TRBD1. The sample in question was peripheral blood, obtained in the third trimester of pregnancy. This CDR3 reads CASSSQGAGYNEQFF. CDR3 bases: TGTGCCAGCAGCAGTCAGGGGGCAGGGTACAATGAGCAGTTCTTC.